A single sample is the source of the 27 T cell receptor beta chains below, sequenced in a study of T cells in Graves' hyperthyroidism and ophthalmopathy (dated by TCRdb to the late 2010s). Receptor libraries were prepared by multiplex PCR. For sequencing, an Illumina HiSeq 2000 was employed. TCR beta CDR3 regions were amplified from RNA transcripts. The first round of RT-PCR for the TCR CDR3 was performed with the HTBI primer set and the Qiagen OneStep RT-PCR kit. TCRdb redid the processing of the public reads, applying fastp at Q25 and MiXCR, and retained in-frame beta chains. One record per CDR3 amino acid sequence lists the most common genes and DNA. Here the sample has about 360,000 distinct CDR3 sequences; approximately 13% occur a single time. Together, the top ten hold 9% to 9.5% of the sample. Sequencing was carried out using blood. All receptors derive from a woman aged 18-29 years with Graves' hyperthyroidism.

There are many counts of this clonotype. CDR3 amino acids: CASSYSPIEEAFF. CDR3 sequence (DNA): TGTGCCAGCAGTTACTCCCCCATCGAGGAAGCTTTCTTT. This sequence joins TRBV6-2 or TRBV6-3 and TRBJ1-1, with unresolved D. Trimming cost V 0 bases and J 8 bases, with 10 bases left between them. Per the germline V gene, CDR1 is MNHEY and CDR2 is SVGEGT. The CDR3 extends over 13 amino acids.

This clonotype was detected ten times or more. The gene calls are TRBV7-8 and TRBJ2-2; D not resolved. Per germline, CDR1 SGHVS and CDR2 FQNEAQ. Trimming left V 2 bases short and J 1 base short, with 11 bases between. The CDR3 is 16 residues long. The CDR3 bases are TGTGCCAGCAGCTTAACGGAATCAGGGAACACCGGGGAGCTGTTTTTT. Residues: CASSLTESGNTGELFF.

This clonotype was picked up many times. This chain uses TRBV3-1 with TRBJ1-2; possible D gene TRBD1, 5 bases. Germline-derived CDR1 and CDR2 are LGHDT and YNNKEL (reference sequence). Trimming shortened V by 0 bases and J by 5 bases, and 19 bases separated the two germline ends. The CDR3 length is 17 residues. CDR3 residues: CASSQDGMGPATYGYTF. CDR3 coding DNA: TGTGCCAGCAGCCAAGATGGAATGGGGCCCGCTACTTATGGCTACACCTTC.

At least ten counts were recorded for this clonotype. J is TRBJ1-1 and V is TRBV28, with D unclear. Germline values: CDR1 MDHEN, CDR2 SYDVKM. The CDR3 totals 11 residues. V lost 8 bases, J lost 5 bases, and 9 bases lay in between. The CDR3 region is CASSSQTEAFF. In DNA form, the CDR3 reads TGTGCCAGCTCCTCCCAGACTGAAGCTTTCTTT.

The chain combines TRBV12-3 or TRBV12-4 with TRBJ1-5; weak D call: TRBD1 (5 bases). V gave up 6 bases and J gave up 2 bases, with 11 bases separating them. The CDR3 sequence is 14 residues long. Here the CDR3 DNA reads TGTGCCAGCAGGAGGGGCTATGGCAATCAGCCCCAGCATTTT. Amino acids: CASRRGYGNQPQHF.

This clonotype turned up a few times. This may be a read error, as it is one base from a much larger clone. The J gene is TRBJ2-7, the V gene TRBV7-2, with a possible D match to TRBD2 (5 bases). Germline-derived CDR1 and CDR2 are SGHTA and FQGNSA. This CDR3 has 12 amino acids. CDR3 sequence (DNA): TGTGCCGGCAGCCTCAGCGGCTACGAGCAGTACTTC. Residues: CAGSLSGYEQYF.

Concerning this clonotype: A much larger clone lies one base from this, so it may be a read error. This sequence joins TRBV28 and TRBJ2-1; no firm D call. The length of the CDR3 is 13 residues. CDR1 MDHEN and CDR2 SYDVKM come from the germline V gene. The CDR3 nucleotides are TGTGCCGGCAGTTTTCGGGTCGACAATGAGCAGTTCTTC. Protein: CAGSFRVDNEQFF.

At least ten counts were recorded for this clonotype. The chain recombines TRBV6-2 or TRBV6-3 with TRBJ1-5, with no clear D. The CDR3 contains 13 residues. Germline lookup yields CDR1 MNHEY and CDR2 SVGEGT. V lost 6 bases and J 10 bases, leaving 16 bases between the germline ends. The CDR3 DNA sequence: TGTGCCAGCAGGGGTTCCCCAATCAGCCCCCAGCATTTT. Its translation is CASRGSPISPQHF.

The J gene is TRBJ2-1, the V gene TRBV4-2; D is tentatively TRBD1 or TRBD2 (6 bases each). V was clipped by 1 base and J by 0 bases, with 16 bases between them. Looked up from germline, CDR1 is LGHNA and CDR2 is YNFKEQ. The CDR3 loop spans 18 amino acids. CDR3 residues: CASSQGGQSGASYNEQFF. CDR3 nucleotides: TGTGCCAGCAGCCAAGGTGGCCAATCGGGGGCCTCCTACAATGAGCAGTTCTTC.

The sample holds many counts of this clonotype. This chain uses TRBV29-1 with TRBJ2-1; 7 nucleotides match TRBD1. This CDR3 contains 14 residues. The J segment lost 5 bases and the V segment lost 7 bases, leaving 11 bases of the junction unmatched. Germline CDR1 SQVTM, CDR2 ANQGSEA. The CDR3 here is CSASGQTGNNEQFF. DNA of the CDR3: TGCAGCGCTTCGGGACAGACGGGGAACAATGAGCAGTTCTTC.

This clonotype has ten or more counts. The J gene is TRBJ2-5, the V gene TRBV3-1; no clear D. V was pared by 8 bases and J by 1 base, with 8 bases between. Germline values: CDR1 LGHDT, CDR2 YNNKEL (reference sequence). CDR3 size: 12 residues. This chain's CDR3 is CASEESQETQYF. CDR3 DNA: TGTGCCAGCGAGGAGAGCCAAGAGACCCAGTACTTC.

Many counts were recorded for this clonotype. The rearrangement joins TRBV28 to TRBJ1-1, with D hard to call. The CDR3 extends over 12 amino acids. CDR1 and CDR2 (germline): MDHEN, SYDVKM. Trimming removed 10 bases at V and 0 bases at J, with 9 bases between. This CDR3 is CATELLNTEAFF. The CDR3 coding sequence is TGTGCCACCGAGCTCCTGAACACTGAAGCTTTCTTT.

This clonotype was detected a few times. J is TRBJ2-1 and V is TRBV12-3 or TRBV12-4; D remains ambiguous. V lost 6 bases and J 5 bases, leaving 11 bases between the germline ends. The CDR3 is 13 amino acids. The CDR3 loop is CASSLEPHNEQFF. The CDR3 nucleotides are TGTGCCAGCAGCCTGGAGCCCCACAATGAGCAGTTCTTC.

Many counts were recorded for this clonotype. CDR3 in DNA: TGTGCCAGCAGCTTGAGCCGGTTGACAGCTGGAAACACCATATATTTT. Translation: CASSLSRLTAGNTIYF. This chain uses TRBV7-8 with TRBJ1-3, with D possibly TRBD1 on 5 matching bases. The CDR3 spans 16 residues. The V end was cut by 3 bases, the J end by 2 bases, with 14 bases between. Germline values: CDR1 SGHVS, CDR2 FQNEAQ.

This clonotype was seen at least ten times. This sequence joins TRBV12-3 or TRBV12-4 and TRBJ1-5; the D is unclear. This CDR3 has 15 residues. V was shortened by 3 bases and J by 3 bases, with 12 bases between the two germline ends. The CDR3 region has the DNA TGTGCCAGCAGTTTGGGAGGGCCCTACAATCAGCCCCAGCATTTT. As protein: CASSLGGPYNQPQHF.

The table lists this clonotype with many counts. This sequence joins TRBV24-1 and TRBJ2-1; a weak D match, TRBD2 (5 bases). Per the germline V gene, CDR1 is KGHDR and CDR2 is SFDVKD. The CDR3 covers 15 residues. V gave up 4 bases and J gave up 7 bases, with 16 bases separating them. DNA of the CDR3: TGTGCCACCAGTGAGCGTGGCGGACTGGGGAATGAGCAGTTCTTC. This sequence encodes CATSERGGLGNEQFF.

This clonotype was observed at least ten times. The chain links TRBV11-2 to TRBJ1-3; no clear D. Germline V gene data show CDR1 as SGHAT and CDR2 as FQNNGV. The CDR3 has 15 residues. Trimming pared 3 bases from V and 0 bases from J, leaving 9 bases between. CDR3 sequence reads: CASSLVDGSGNTIYF. Here the CDR3 DNA reads TGTGCCAGCAGCTTGGTTGACGGCTCTGGAAACACCATATATTTT.

This clonotype was found many times. The chain uses TRBV7-9 and TRBJ2-3; D perhaps matches TRBD2 (6 bases). CDR1 and CDR2 from the germline V gene are SEHNR and FQNEAQ (reference sequence). CDR3 length equals 12 residues. V was clipped by 4 bases and J by 11 bases, with 13 bases between them. CDR3 nucleotides: TGTGCCAGCAGCTCCTCGGGGGTTGTGCAGTATTTT. It codes for CASSSSGVVQYF. The variable domain in full, with the rest retrieved from reference TRBV7-9 and TRBJ2-3, is DTGVSQNPRHKITKRGQNVTFRCDPISEHNRLYWYRQTLGQGPEFLTYFQNEAQLEKSRLLSDRFSAERPKGSFSTLEIQRTEQGDSAMYLCASSSSGVVQYFGPGTRLTVL.

Concerning this clonotype: A much larger clonotype is one base distant, so this may be a read error. The chain joins TRBV28 to TRBJ2-5; D call uncertain. The germline gives CDR1 MDHEN, CDR2 SYDVKM. Trimming took 5 bases from V and 6 from J, leaving 16 bases between them. The CDR3 loop spans 14 amino acids. CDR3 DNA sequence: TGTGCCAGCAGTCCCCACCCAGATGGGCAGACCCAGTACTTC. Its translation: CASSPHPDGQTQYF.

This clonotype was counted at least ten times. V and J are TRBV7-9 and TRBJ2-7; the D is unclear. Germline loops: CDR1 SEHNR, CDR2 FQNEAQ (reference sequence). Trimming stripped 5 bases from V and 3 bases from J, with 8 bases between. This CDR3 comprises 12 residues. The chain's CDR3 is CASSPLNYEQYF. The DNA of the CDR3 is TGTGCCAGCAGCCCCCTTAACTACGAGCAGTACTTC.

This clonotype appeared a few times. This chain joins TRBV27 and TRBJ1-5; D may be TRBD1 (6 bases). This CDR3 comprises 16 residues. The V and J ends lost 5 bases and 0 bases respectively, with 14 bases between them. Germline loops: CDR1 MNHEY, CDR2 SMNVEV (reference sequence). The chain's CDR3 is CASSLVGTLSNQPQHF. The CDR3 bases are TGTGCCAGCAGTCTAGTTGGGACACTTAGCAATCAGCCCCAGCATTTT.

This clonotype occurred many times. The chain joins TRBV5-1 to TRBJ2-5; weak D call: TRBD1 (6 bases). V lost 0 bases to trimming and J lost 2 bases, with 8 bases between them. Looked up from germline, CDR1 is SGHRS and CDR2 is YFSETQ. The CDR3 length is 14 residues. The CDR3 DNA reads TGCGCCAGCAGCTTGGACGGACAGCAAGAGACCCAGTACTTC. It yields the protein CASSLDGQQETQYF.

Many counts were recorded for this clonotype. V gene TRBV28 combines with J gene TRBJ1-2, with 9 bases that match TRBD1. Germline CDR1 and CDR2: MDHEN and SYDVKM. Losses at the gene ends were 5 bases for V and 5 bases for J; bases not matched to a gene: 12. The CDR3 extends over 16 amino acids. CDR3 in DNA: TGTGCCAGCAGTACCTCGGACCCGGGACAGGGATATGGCTACACCTTC. It codes for CASSTSDPGQGYGYTF.

This sequence joins TRBV9 and TRBJ2-7; D remains ambiguous. The CDR3 is made up of 15 amino acids. Germline V gives CDR1 SGDLS, CDR2 YYNGEE. The V gene lost 0 bases and the J gene lost 3 bases, with 13 bases spanning the gap. CDR3 coding DNA: TGTGCCAGCAGCGTAGGCGAGACTTTATACTACGAGCAGTACTTC. Protein: CASSVGETLYYEQYF.

The V call is TRBV7-9, the J call TRBJ2-1; 10 bases align to TRBD2. Germline V gives CDR1 SEHNR, CDR2 FQNEAQ (reference sequence). The CDR3 consists of 17 residues. V dropped 3 bases and J dropped 6; count of bases not matched to a gene: 11. The CDR3 spells CASSFSPSGRIFNEQFF. The CDR3 bases are TGTGCCAGCAGCTTTTCGCCTAGCGGGAGAATCTTCAATGAGCAGTTCTTC.

In its sample, this clonotype was seen many times. The rearrangement links TRBV11-1 to TRBJ2-5, with D maybe TRBD1 (7 bases). V shed 5 bases and J shed 5 bases, with 21 bases lying between them. This CDR3 comprises 16 residues. Germline V CDR1 and CDR2: SGHAT, FQDESV (reference sequence). CDR3 DNA sequence: TGTGCCAGCAGCCGGGAGACAGGGATCCCGATGGAGACCCAGTACTTC. Residues: CASSRETGIPMETQYF.

This clonotype was observed at least ten times. The chain couples TRBV20-1 to TRBJ2-2, with TRBD2 identical over 7 bases. V shed 4 bases, J shed 5 bases, and the junction held 13 bases outside the gene matches. The CDR3 spans 16 residues. Germline CDR1 and CDR2: DFQATT and SNEGSKA (reference sequence). Here the CDR3 DNA reads TGCAGTGCTACGGGGGGTGCTAGGATGGTAACCGGGGAGCTGTTTTTT. It translates to CSATGGARMVTGELFF.